A selection of T cell receptor beta chains follows, all from one sample in a study of circulating CD8 cells and anti-PD-1 response in melanoma. TCRdb independently ran MiXCR on the reads; one entry per CDR3 protein. The sample includes a few hundred distinct CDR3 sequences, 12% seen only once; the top ten take about 39%. Sequencing used CD8+ T cells from PBMCs, obtained at baseline or after one month of anti-PD-1 therapy (not recorded which). The receptors shown here come from a human donor with melanoma. The donor label of this sample is uncertain. Some clones in this sample may be carry-over from other donors' samples. Both conserved end residues are part of each CDR3. The D gene is left open where the match is weak. Size is stated for part of the rows, as once, few or many counts, or as a class when the clone is expanded.

>TRBD2|large|TRBV20-1|TRBJ2-3
TGCAGTGCTAGAGACAGAGCGGGGCTGGGCACAGATACGCAGTATTTT
CSARDRAGLGTDTQYF
>NA|NA|TRBV20-1|TRBJ2-4
TGCAGTGCTCCCGGGAGCTACAAAAACATTCAGTACTTC
CSAPGSYKNIQYF
>TRBD1|large|TRBV2|TRBJ2-5
TGTGCCAGCAGTGAAGACAGGGGGCTCGAGACCCAGTACTTC
CASSEDRGLETQYF
>TRBD2|large|TRBV20-1|TRBJ2-7
TGCAGTGCTAGAGAGCTAGCGGAACCCTACGAGCAGTACTTC
CSARELAEPYEQYF
>NA|medium-sized|TRBV19|TRBJ2-2
TGTGCCAGTAGTATAGATCCGGGGCAGCTCCAGAGCAGGATTTTT
CASSIDPGQLQSRIF
>NA|medium-sized|TRBV30|TRBJ2-5
TGTGCCTACACTGGACAGCGTACCCAGTACTTC
CAYTGQRTQYF
>NA|medium-sized|TRBV19|TRBJ2-3
TGTGCCAGTAGTATTGGGGTGGTAGCTAGCACAGATACGCAGTATTTT
CASSIGVVASTDTQYF
>TRBD1|medium-sized|TRBV19|TRBJ1-1
TGTGCCAGTAGTATAGTGTGGTTGGGACAGGGGAACACTGAAGCTTTCTTT
CASSIVWLGQGNTEAFF
>NA|medium-sized|TRBV4-2|TRBJ2-7
TGTGCCAGCAGCCAAGAACCGGGGTCCTCCTACGAGCAGTACTTC
CASSQEPGSSYEQYF
>TRBD1|NA|TRBV12-3/TRBV12-4|TRBJ1-2
TGTGCCAGCAGTTCCCCTGACAGGGACTATGGCTACACCTTC
CASSSPDRDYGYTF
>NA|NA|TRBV30|TRBJ1-2
TGTGCCTGGGAGGCTTGGTCAGGAGAACTCTATGGTTACACCTTC
CAWEAWSGELYGYTF
>TRBD1|few|TRBV12-3/TRBV12-4|TRBJ2-3
TGTGCCAGCAGTTGGACAGGGCTCACAGATACGCAGTATTTT
CASSWTGLTDTQYF
>NA|medium-sized|TRBV19|TRBJ1-5
TGTGCCAGTAGTATGTTATCCAGGGGCCAGCCCCAGCATTTT
CASSMLSRGQPQHF
>TRBD1|few|TRBV6-1|TRBJ2-7
TGTGCCAGCGCTGAGGGGGCGTCCTACGAGCAGTACTTC
CASAEGASYEQYF
>NA|few|TRBV11-2|TRBJ2-7
TGTGCCAGCAGCCAACCGAATAGGGAGTACGAGCAGTACTTC
CASSQPNREYEQYF
>TRBD1|few|TRBV12-3/TRBV12-4|TRBJ2-2
TGTGCCTCGGGACAGACTACGAACACCGGGGAGCTGTTTTTT
CASGQTTNTGELFF
>TRBD1|medium-sized|TRBV9|TRBJ2-1
TGTGCCAGCAGCCCGAGGACAGGATACAATGAGCAGTTCTTC
CASSPRTGYNEQFF
>TRBD2|NA|TRBV19|TRBJ2-7
TGTGCCAGTAGTACTAGCGGGAGGACCTACGAGCAGTACTTC
CASSTSGRTYEQYF
>TRBD2|NA|TRBV11-2|TRBJ2-7
TGTGCCAGCAGAACCGGGACTAGCGGGAGCTCCTACGAGCAGTACTTC
CASRTGTSGSSYEQYF
>TRBD2|hyperexpanded|TRBV28|TRBJ2-1
TGTGCCAGCATGGCGGGAGGGGAGGTGAATGAGCAGTTCTTC
CASMAGGEVNEQFF
>NA|NA|TRBV7-2|TRBJ1-1
TGTGCCAGCAGCCAAAGCGGCCCAGGGCGTTTTATGAACACTGAAGCTTTCTTT
CASSQSGPGRFMNTEAFF
>TRBD1|medium-sized|TRBV4-3|TRBJ1-2
TGCGCCAGCAGCCAAGATCGGGACAGAATCTATGGCTACACCTTC
CASSQDRDRIYGYTF